These T cell receptor beta chains were read from a single sample in a study of cytomegalovirus exposure and HLA in healthy donors. Assay: immunoSEQ multiplex PCR; the TCRdb copy retains only in-frame clones and omits some. The sample holds 100,000 to 150,000 clones, 74% seen once. Sequencing was carried out using PBMCs. All receptors come from a man in his forties in good health and CMV-seropositive. Each CDR3 is given with its conserved first and last residue. A D gene is named only where the DNA matches it firmly. Some rows have no size entry. The others give once, few or many, or a class for an expanded clone.

13	TRBV6-6	TRBJ2-5	.	.	TGTGCCAGCAGTTACGCGCCTAGAGAGACCCAGTACTTC	CASSYAPRETQYF
15	TRBV7-7	TRBJ2-7	.	TRBD1	TGTGCTAGCAGCTTGGGGTCACAGGGGAACTACGAGCAGTACTTC	CASSLGSQGNYEQYF
17	TRBV28	TRBJ2-7	.	TRBD1	TGTGCCAGCAGTTTAAGGAGCAGGGGGAAAAGCTCCTACGAGCAGTACTTC	CASSLRSRGKSSYEQYF
13	TRBV5-4	TRBJ2-1	.	.	TGTGCCAGCAGCTTAACCGCAGGTTACGAGCAGTTCTTC	CASSLTAGYEQFF
19	TRBV29-1	TRBJ2-5	.	.	TGCAGCGTTGAAGATCGTCCGACAACAGCCCCCCAAATCCAAGAGACCCAGTACTTC	CSVEDRPTTAPQIQETQYF
17	TRBV10-3	TRBJ2-6	few	TRBD2	TGTGCCATCAGTGGAGGGAGCGGGAGACCTGGGGCCAACGTCCTGACTTTC	CAISGGSGRPGANVLTF
15	TRBV11-2	TRBJ2-5	.	TRBD1	TGTGCCAGCAGCATAAGGGACAGGGGGCGAGAGACCCAGTACTTC	CASSIRDRGRETQYF
15	TRBV7-6	TRBJ1-5	.	.	TGTGCCAGCAGCTTAAGACACGGTAGCAATCAGCCCCAGCATTTT	CASSLRHGSNQPQHF
14	TRBV5-1	TRBJ2-1	.	TRBD1	TGCGCCAGCAGCGAGGGACAGGGGATCTATGAGCAGTTCTTC	CASSEGQGIYEQFF
15	TRBV5-6	TRBJ2-4	.	.	TGTGCCAGCAGACGGACAGCCGACGTCTTAAACATTCAGTACTTC	CASRRTADVLNIQYF
13	TRBV7-2	TRBJ2-7	few	TRBD2	TGTGCCAGCAGGCCTAGCGGGAGTTACGAGCAGTACTTC	CASRPSGSYEQYF
14	TRBV5-5	TRBJ1-3	few	.	TGTGCCAGCAGCAGGGGTGAAAGTGGAAACACCATATATTTT	CASSRGESGNTIYF
13	TRBV6-6	TRBJ2-1	.	.	TGTGCCAGCAGTCACCCAAGAGGGAATGAGCAGTTCTTC	CASSHPRGNEQFF
17	TRBV27	TRBJ2-3	.	.	TGTGCCAGCAGTTTCCTAACGACTAGGACGGGCACAGATACGCAGTATTTT	CASSFLTTRTGTDTQYF
15	TRBV7-8	TRBJ1-2	.	TRBD1	TGTGCCAGCAGCTTAGCAGCCCAGGGGGGTTGGGGCTACACCTTC	CASSLAAQGGWGYTF
14	TRBV4-1	TRBJ2-7	.	TRBD1	TGCGCCAGCAGCCAAAACAGGGGGCCCAACGAGCAGTACTTC	CASSQNRGPNEQYF
17	TRBV11-2	TRBJ2-1	.	TRBD2	TGTGCCAGCAGCTTACCAGCCGGGACTAGCGGGAGAAATGAGCAGTTCTTC	CASSLPAGTSGRNEQFF